This T cell receptor beta chain is from a study of shared clonotypes between healthy human individuals. Whole-study context: CD4 naive and CD4 memory each took three plates per donor, while CD8 naive took two and CD8 memory one. Overall study results and limits: How much donors shared clonotypes was expected to be affected by sequencing depth.

As for this clone: Its antigen remains unidentified.

The germline V gene encodes CDR1 LNHDA and CDR2 SQIVND (reference sequence). V lost 0 bases to trimming and J lost 9 bases, with 18 bases between them. The CDR3 sequence is 16 residues long. Among the donors, all were Caucasian adults who lived in Nashville, Tennessee. Clones were read by immunoSEQ multiplex PCR, and TCRdb kept only the in-frame ones, dropping some. There are millions of clones in the sample; 85% to 95% occur only once, and 0.14% lies in the top ten. The specimen sequenced was naive CD4+ T cells sorted from blood. Subset of the sample: CD45RA+ positively selected. The TCR originated in a man aged 18 to 30 in good health. The chain is built from TRBV19 and TRBJ1-5, with no clear D. CDR3 protein: CASSIDLGQRGRPQHF. DNA of the CDR3: TGTGCCAGTAGTATAGATCTAGGGCAGCGAGGTCGGCCCCAGCATTTT.